Described below is a single TCR beta chain sequence and its context. Its antigen remains unidentified. These data originate in a study of T cells after yellow fever vaccination. General study results and limits: Although most clonotypes did not, a small share appeared in both CD4 and CD8 compartments. Among primary-vaccination clones, most reappeared after the booster, at roughly 96% for CD4 and roughly 88% for CD8. Weaker overall was a secondary response that nonetheless peaked faster, on day 5 versus 15.

The 5'RACE template-switching step produced TCR cDNA and added a universal primer site and UMIs. Via MiXCR, TCRdb re-called the 5' RACE reads, giving one row per CDR3 protein. The sample yields around 360,000 distinct CDR3 sequences, around a tenth seen once. Germline V gene sequence: CDR1 SGHTA, CDR2 FQGNSA. This CDR3 is built from 12 residues. The junction had 4 bases not matched to a gene; V was cut back by 8 bases and J by 4 bases. The gene calls are TRBV7-2 and TRBJ2-7; 8 bases map to TRBD1. Material: PBMCs, obtained on the day of the first yellow fever vaccination. This TCR was recovered from a young man who received the YFV17D yellow fever vaccine. CDR3 region: CASGDRLYEQYF. The CDR3 DNA sequence: TGTGCCAGCGGGGACAGGTTATACGAGCAGTACTTC. Using reference TRBV7-2 and TRBJ2-7 for the parts outside the CDR3, the full variable domain is GAGVSQSPSNKVTEKGKDVELRCDPISGHTALYWYRQSLGQGLEFLIYFQGNSAPDKSGLPSDRFSAERTGGSVSTLTIQRTQQEDSAVYLCASGDRLYEQYFGPGTRLTVT.